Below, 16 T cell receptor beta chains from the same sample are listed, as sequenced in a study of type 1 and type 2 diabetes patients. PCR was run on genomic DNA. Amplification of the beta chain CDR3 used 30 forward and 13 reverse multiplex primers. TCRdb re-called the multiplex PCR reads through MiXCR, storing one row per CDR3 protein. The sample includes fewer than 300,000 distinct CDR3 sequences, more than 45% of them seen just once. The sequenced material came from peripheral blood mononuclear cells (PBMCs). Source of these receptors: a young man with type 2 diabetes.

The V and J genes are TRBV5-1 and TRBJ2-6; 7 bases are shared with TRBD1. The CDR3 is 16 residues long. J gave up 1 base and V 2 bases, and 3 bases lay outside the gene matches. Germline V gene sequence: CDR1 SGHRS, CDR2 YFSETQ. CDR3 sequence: CASSLNRGSGANVLTF. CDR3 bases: TGCGCCAGCAGCTTAAACAGGGGATCTGGGGCCAACGTCCTGACTTTC.

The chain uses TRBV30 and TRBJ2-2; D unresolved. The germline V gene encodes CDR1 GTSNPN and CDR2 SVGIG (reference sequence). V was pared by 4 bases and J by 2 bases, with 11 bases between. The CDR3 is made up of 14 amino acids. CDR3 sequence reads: CAWTESVNTGELFF. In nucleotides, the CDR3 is TGTGCCTGGACCGAATCCGTTAACACCGGGGAGCTGTTTTTT.

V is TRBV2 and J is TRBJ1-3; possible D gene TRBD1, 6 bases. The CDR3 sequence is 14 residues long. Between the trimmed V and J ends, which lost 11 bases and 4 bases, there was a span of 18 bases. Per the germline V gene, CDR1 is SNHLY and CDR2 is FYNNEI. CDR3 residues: CAGGEGDIGNTIYF. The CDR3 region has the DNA TGTGCCGGAGGAGAAGGGGACATCGGAAACACCATATATTTT. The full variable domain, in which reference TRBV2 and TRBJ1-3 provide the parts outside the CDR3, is EPEVTQTPSHQVTQMGQEVILRCVPISNHLYFYWYRQILGQKVEFLVSFYNNEISEKSEIFDDQFSVERPDGSNFTLKIRSTKLEDSAMYFCAGGEGDIGNTIYFGEGSWLTVV.

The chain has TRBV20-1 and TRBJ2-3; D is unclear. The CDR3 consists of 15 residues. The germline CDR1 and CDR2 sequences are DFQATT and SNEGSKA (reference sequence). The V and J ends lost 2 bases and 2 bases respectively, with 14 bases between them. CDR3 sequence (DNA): TGCAGTGCTAGATTAGCTCAAACTCTCACAGATACGCAGTATTTT. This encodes CSARLAQTLTDTQYF.

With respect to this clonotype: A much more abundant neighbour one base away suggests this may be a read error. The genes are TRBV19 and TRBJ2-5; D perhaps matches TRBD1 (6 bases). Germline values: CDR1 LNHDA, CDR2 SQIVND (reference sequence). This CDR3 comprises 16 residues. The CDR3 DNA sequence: TGTGCCAGTAGTACAGGGGTCGACACCTACCAAGAGACCCAGTGCTTC. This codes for CASSTGVDTYQETQCF.

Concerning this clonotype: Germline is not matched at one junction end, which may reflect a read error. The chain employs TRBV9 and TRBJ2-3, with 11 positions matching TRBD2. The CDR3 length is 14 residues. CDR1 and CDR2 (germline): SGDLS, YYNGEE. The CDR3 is CAGSATSGADTQYF. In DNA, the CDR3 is TGTGCCGGCAGCGCGACTAGCGGGGCGGATACGCAGTATTTT. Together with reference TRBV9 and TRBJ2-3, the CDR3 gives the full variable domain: DSGVTQTPKHLITATGQRVTLRCSPRSGDLSVYWYQQSLDQGLQFLIQYYNGEERAKGNILERFSAQQFPDLHSELNLSSLELGDSALYFCAGSATSGADTQYFGPGTRLTVL.

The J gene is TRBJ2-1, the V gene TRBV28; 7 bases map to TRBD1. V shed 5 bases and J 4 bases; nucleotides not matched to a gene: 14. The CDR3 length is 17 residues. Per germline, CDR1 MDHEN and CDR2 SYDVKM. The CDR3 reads CASSPSPGQKNYNEQFF. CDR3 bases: TGTGCCAGCAGTCCCAGTCCGGGACAGAAGAATTACAATGAGCAGTTCTTC.

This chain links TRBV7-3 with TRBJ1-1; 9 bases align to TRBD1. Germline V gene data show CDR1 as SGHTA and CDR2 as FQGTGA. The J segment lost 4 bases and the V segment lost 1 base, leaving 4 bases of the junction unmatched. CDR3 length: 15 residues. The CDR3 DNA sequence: TGTGCCAGCAGCTTAAACAGGGGGCCGGGCACTGAAGCTTTCTTT. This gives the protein CASSLNRGPGTEAFF.

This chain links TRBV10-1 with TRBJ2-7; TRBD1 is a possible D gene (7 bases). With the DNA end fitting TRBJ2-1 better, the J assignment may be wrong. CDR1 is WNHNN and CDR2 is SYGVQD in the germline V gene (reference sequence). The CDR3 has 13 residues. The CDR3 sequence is CASKGRGVNEQFF. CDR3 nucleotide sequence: TGCGCCAGCAAAGGCAGGGGGGTAAATGAGCAGTTCTTC.

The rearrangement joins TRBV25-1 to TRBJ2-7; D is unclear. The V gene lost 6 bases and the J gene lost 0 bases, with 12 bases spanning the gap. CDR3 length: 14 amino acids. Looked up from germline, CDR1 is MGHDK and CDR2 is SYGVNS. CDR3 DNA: TGTGCCAGCAGCTTCCGAGACGGCTCCTACGAGCAGTACTTC. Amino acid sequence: CASSFRDGSYEQYF.

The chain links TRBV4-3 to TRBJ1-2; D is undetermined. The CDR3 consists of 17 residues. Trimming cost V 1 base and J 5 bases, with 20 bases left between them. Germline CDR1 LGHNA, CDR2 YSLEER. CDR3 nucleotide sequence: TGCGCCAGCAGCCAAGTAATTTTCGAGGGTGGCGGATATGGCTACACCTTC. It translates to CASSQVIFEGGGYGYTF.

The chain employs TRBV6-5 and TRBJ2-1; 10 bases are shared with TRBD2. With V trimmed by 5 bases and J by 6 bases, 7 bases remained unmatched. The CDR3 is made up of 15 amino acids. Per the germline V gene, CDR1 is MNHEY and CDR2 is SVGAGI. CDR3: CASSHTSGIVNEQFF. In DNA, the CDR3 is TGTGCCAGCAGTCATACTAGCGGGATTGTCAATGAGCAGTTCTTC.

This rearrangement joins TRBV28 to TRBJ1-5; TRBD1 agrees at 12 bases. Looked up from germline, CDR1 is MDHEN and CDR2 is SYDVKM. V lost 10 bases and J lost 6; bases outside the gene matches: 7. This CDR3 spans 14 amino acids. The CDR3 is CATVGTGGVQPQHF. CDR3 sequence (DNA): TGTGCCACCGTCGGGACAGGGGGCGTTCAGCCCCAGCATTTT.

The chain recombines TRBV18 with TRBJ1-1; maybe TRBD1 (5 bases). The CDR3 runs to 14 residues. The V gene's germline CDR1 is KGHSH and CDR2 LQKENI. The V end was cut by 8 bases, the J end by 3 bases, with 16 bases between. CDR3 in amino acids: CASRVRVRDTEAFF. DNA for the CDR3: TGTGCCAGCAGAGTCAGGGTCAGGGACACTGAAGCTTTCTTT.

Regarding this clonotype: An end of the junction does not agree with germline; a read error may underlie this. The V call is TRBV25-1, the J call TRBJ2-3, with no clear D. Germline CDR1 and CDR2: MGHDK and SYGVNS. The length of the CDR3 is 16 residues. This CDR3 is CACSPYEAVDTDTQYF. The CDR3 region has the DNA TGTGCCTGCAGCCCATATGAGGCGGTCGACACAGATACGCAGTATTTT.

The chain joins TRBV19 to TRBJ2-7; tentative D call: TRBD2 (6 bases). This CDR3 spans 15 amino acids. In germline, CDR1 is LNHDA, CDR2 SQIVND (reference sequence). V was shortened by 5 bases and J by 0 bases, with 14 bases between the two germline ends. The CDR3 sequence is CASSGGQEASYEQYF. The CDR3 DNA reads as TGTGCCAGTAGTGGAGGGCAGGAGGCCTCCTACGAGCAGTACTTC.